This record looks at one T cell receptor (beta chain) sequence and its context. The method was immunoSEQ multiplex PCR; TCRdb's version includes in-frame clones alone and lacks a portion of them. The sample has roughly 180,000 clones, almost 90% seen once. The data are from a study of T cell responses to AZD1222 COVID-19 vaccine. About the research overall: Whether given at about 4 or about 12 weeks, second doses were pooled.

Trimming removed 2 bases from V and 4 bases from J; junction bases left unmatched: 9. The CDR3 sequence is 18 residues long. Germline values: CDR1 MDHEN, CDR2 SYDVKM. The receptor's source is an adult in good health. J is TRBJ2-2 and V is TRBV28; 11 bases agree with TRBD2. The source was peripheral blood, collected on day 0 of AZD1222 vaccination. CDR3 protein: CASSLRSPLAGGTGELFF. The CDR3 coding sequence is TGTGCCAGCAGTTTACGGTCCCCCCTAGCGGGGGGCACCGGGGAGCTGTTTTTT.